These T cell receptor beta chains were read from a single sample in a study of blood T cell repertoires in COVID-19. TCRdb's table, derived via immunoSEQ multiplex PCR, lists solely in-frame clones and lacks some. The top ten clones hold over 0.95% of a sample with some 150,000 clones, roughly nine tenths of them seen once. The sequencing input was PBMCs or T cells enriched from blood (not recorded which). These receptors all come from a human donor with acute COVID-19. The donor label of this sample is uncertain. The CDR3 runs from the conserved cysteine through the conserved F or W. A D gene is named only where the DNA matches it firmly. Expanded clones are given a class, and other clones once, few, many or no size at all.

abundance	d_gene	v_gene	j_gene	CDR3aa	CDR3nt
.	.	TRBV6-6	TRBJ1-2	CASSRDITLLANYGYTF	TGTGCCAGCAGTCGGGACATTACTCTGTTAGCTAACTATGGCTACACCTTC
.	TRBD1	TRBV18	TRBJ1-2	CASSTTGAGYTF	TGTGCCAGCTCAACAACAGGGGCTGGCTACACCTTC
.	.	TRBV30	TRBJ1-5	CAWSIDGAGPGSNQPQHF	TGTGCCTGGAGCATTGATGGGGCGGGGCCGGGTAGCAATCAGCCCCAGCATTTT
.	TRBD1	TRBV5-1	TRBJ1-1	CASSLGQGGTEAFF	TGCGCCAGCAGCTTGGGACAGGGTGGCACTGAAGCTTTCTTT
.	TRBD2	TRBV27	TRBJ2-2	CASSLGLRGAFTGELFF	TGTGCCAGCAGTTTAGGTTTGCGGGGGGCCTTCACCGGGGAGCTGTTTTTT
.	TRBD1	TRBV19	TRBJ2-2	CASNQGASTGELFF	TGTGCCAGTAATCAGGGGGCGAGTACCGGGGAGCTGTTTTTT
.	TRBD1	TRBV11-3	TRBJ2-1	CASSLDGTGGYNEQFF	TGTGCCAGCAGCTTAGATGGGACAGGGGGGTACAATGAGCAGTTCTTC
.	.	TRBV2	TRBJ1-1	CASRLGPGTEAFF	TGTGCCAGCAGGCTCGGGCCGGGGACTGAAGCTTTCTTT
.	.	TRBV6-4	TRBJ2-2	CASSARVAGELFF	TGTGCCAGCAGTGCGCGTGTAGCCGGGGAGCTGTTTTTT
.	.	TRBV11-2	TRBJ1-1	CASSLVRWTAEAFF	TGTGCCAGCAGCTTAGTGAGGTGGACAGCTGAAGCTTTCTTT
.	TRBD1	TRBV19	TRBJ2-3	CASSSRQGPDTQYF	TGTGCCAGTAGTAGTAGACAGGGGCCAGATACGCAGTATTTT
.	.	TRBV11-2	TRBJ2-7	CASSLVGGVDEQYF	TGTGCCAGCAGCTTAGTAGGGGGGGTGGACGAGCAGTACTTC
few	.	TRBV7-8	TRBJ2-7	CASSLLKGRVVEQYF	TGTGCCAGCAGCTTACTGAAGGGCAGGGTGGTCGAGCAGTACTTC
.	.	TRBV9	TRBJ2-4	CASSQTQDFGGIQYF	TGTGCCAGCAGCCAGACACAGGATTTTGGTGGCATTCAGTACTTC
once	.	TRBV19	TRBJ2-7	CASSIEERQKQYF	TGTGCCAGTAGTATAGAGGAAAGACAGAAGCAGTACTTC
.	TRBD2	TRBV29-1	TRBJ2-2	CSVEAREGSGELFF	TGCAGCGTTGAGGCCAGGGAGGGGTCCGGGGAGCTGTTTTTT
few	.	TRBV19	TRBJ2-7	CASSDRSPYEQYF	TGTGCCAGTAGTGATAGATCCCCCTACGAGCAGTACTTC
.	.	TRBV6-4	TRBJ2-7	CASRGFRDTYEQYF	TGTGCCAGCCGTGGGTTCAGGGATACCTACGAGCAGTACTTC
once	TRBD1	TRBV4-2	TRBJ1-1	CASSQADRENTEAFF	TGTGCCAGCAGCCAAGCGGACAGGGAGAACACTGAAGCTTTCTTT
.	TRBD2	TRBV7-2	TRBJ2-7	CASSPRSSGGIYEQYF	TGTGCCAGCAGCCCAAGGTCGAGCGGGGGAATCTACGAGCAGTACTTC
.	TRBD1	TRBV9	TRBJ2-6	CASSDRPGTEFSGANVLTF	TGTGCCAGCAGCGACCGCCCTGGGACAGAGTTCTCTGGGGCCAACGTCCTGACTTTC
few	.	TRBV7-6	TRBJ1-1	CASSLALSDRKMNTEAFF	TGTGCCAGCAGCTTAGCGCTATCCGACAGGAAAATGAACACTGAAGCTTTCTTT
once	.	TRBV30	TRBJ1-1	CAWSGPSGGVAEAFF	TGTGCCTGGAGCGGACCCTCGGGGGGCGTCGCTGAAGCTTTCTTT
few	TRBD1	TRBV7-9	TRBJ2-2	CASSSTDRDVYTGELFF	TGTGCCAGCAGCTCAACGGACAGGGATGTATACACCGGGGAGCTGTTTTTT
.	.	TRBV30	TRBJ1-3	CASGISLSGNTIYF	TGTGCCTCCGGGATCTCCCTCTCTGGAAACACCATATATTTT
once	TRBD1	TRBV4-2	TRBJ1-4	CASSPDREGGPNEKLFF	TGTGCCAGCAGCCCTGACAGGGAAGGAGGGCCTAATGAAAAACTGTTTTTT
.	TRBD2	TRBV7-9	TRBJ2-5	CASSLRGLAGGEETQYF	TGTGCCAGCAGCTTAAGAGGACTAGCGGGGGGCGAGGAGACCCAGTACTTC
once	.	TRBV19	TRBJ1-3	CASSTQHRDTIYF	TGTGCCAGTAGTACCCAGCACAGAGATACCATATATTTT
.	TRBD1	TRBV25-1	TRBJ1-1	CASRGQGMNTEAFF	TGTGCCAGCAGGGGACAGGGAATGAACACTGAAGCTTTCTTT
.	.	TRBV19	TRBJ1-2	CASSIGQTNYGYTF	TGTGCCAGTAGTATAGGACAGACAAACTATGGCTACACCTTC
.	TRBD1	TRBV19	TRBJ1-2	CASSIAGRGQAYYGYTF	TGTGCCAGTAGTATAGCGGGTCGGGGACAGGCCTACTATGGCTACACCTTC
few	.	TRBV7-9	TRBJ1-2	CASSPRGTNYGYTF	TGTGCCAGCAGCCCGAGGGGGACTAACTATGGCTACACCTTC
.	.	TRBV7-9	TRBJ2-7	CASSLFGPDYEQYF	TGTGCCAGCAGCCTCTTCGGTCCCGACTACGAGCAGTACTTC
.	TRBD2	TRBV3-1/TRBV3-2	TRBJ2-3	CASSQDLAGTDTQYF	TGTGCCAGCAGCCAAGATCTAGCGGGCACAGATACGCAGTATTTT
.	.	TRBV19	TRBJ1-2	CASAPGGLIYGYTF	TGTGCCAGTGCTCCCGGGGGGCTGATCTATGGCTACACCTTC
.	TRBD2	TRBV6-1	TRBJ2-1	CASSALARGGSYNEQFF	TGTGCCAGCAGTGCTCTAGCGCGCGGGGGGTCCTACAATGAGCAGTTCTTC
.	TRBD1	TRBV7-9	TRBJ2-7	CASTPPGQSSYEQYF	TGTGCCAGCACACCACCGGGACAGTCCTCCTACGAGCAGTACTTC
.	.	TRBV2	TRBJ2-2	CASRNQGSTGELFF	TGTGCCAGCAGGAATCAGGGGTCCACCGGGGAGCTGTTTTTT
.	.	TRBV27	TRBJ2-5	CASTFQETQYF	TGTGCCAGCACCTTCCAAGAGACCCAGTACTTC
.	.	TRBV6-5	TRBJ1-4	CASSYSSRAQHEKLFF	TGTGCCAGCAGTTACTCCTCCAGGGCTCAGCATGAAAAACTGTTTTTT